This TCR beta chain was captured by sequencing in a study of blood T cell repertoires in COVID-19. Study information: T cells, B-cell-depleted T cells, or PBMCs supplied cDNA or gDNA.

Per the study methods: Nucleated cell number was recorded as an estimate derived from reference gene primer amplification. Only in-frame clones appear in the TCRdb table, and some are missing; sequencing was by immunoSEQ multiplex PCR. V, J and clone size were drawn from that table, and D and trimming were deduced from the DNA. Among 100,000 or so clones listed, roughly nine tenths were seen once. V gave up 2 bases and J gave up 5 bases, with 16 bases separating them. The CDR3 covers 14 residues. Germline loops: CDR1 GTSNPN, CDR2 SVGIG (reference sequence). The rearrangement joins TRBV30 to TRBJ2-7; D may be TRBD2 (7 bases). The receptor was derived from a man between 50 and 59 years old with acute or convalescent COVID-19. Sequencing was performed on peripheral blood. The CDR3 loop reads CAWSQGGGLHEQYF. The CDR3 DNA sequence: TGTGCCTGGAGTCAAGGGGGGGGTCTACACGAGCAGTACTTC. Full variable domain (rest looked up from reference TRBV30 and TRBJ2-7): SQTIHQWPATLVQPVGSPLSLECTVEGTSNPNLYWYRQAAGRGLQLLFYSVGIGQISSEVPQNLSASRPQDRQFILSSKKLLLSDSGFYLCAWSQGGGLHEQYFGPGTRLTVT.